Given below is one T cell receptor beta chain in context. The unexposed donors gave CD4+ T cells in about 2010-2019, prior to COVID-19. Assay used: immunoSEQ multiplex PCR; TCRdb lists only in-frame clones, some missing. This sample has roughly 57,000 clones, with 80% to 90% found just once. These data belong to a study of CD4 T cells in relation to SARS-CoV-2 and coronaviruses. The CDR3 runs to 13 residues. Trimming pared 0 bases from V and 7 bases from J, leaving 7 bases between. Germline assignment: CDR1 LGHDT and CDR2 YNNKEL (reference sequence). The sequence came from a human donor in good health. Sequencing input: memory CD4+ T cells from PBMCs. The rearrangement links TRBV3-1 (or the pseudogene TRBV3-2) to TRBJ1-5, with TRBD1 as a possible D gene (5 bases). This CDR3 reads CASSQEGHQPQHF. DNA of the CDR3: TGTGCCAGCAGCCAAGAAGGACACCAGCCCCAGCATTTT.